These 8 T cell receptor beta chains came from one sample sequenced in a study of beta chain features in type 1 diabetes. As every portion of the isolated RNA was reverse transcribed, the sequencing read expressed TCRB transcripts. Method: immunoSEQ multiplex PCR; TCRdb's copy keeps in-frame clones and lacks some. The profile shows about 140,000 clones, roughly 10% of them singletons. The sample taken for sequencing was central memory CD4+ T cells from blood. The receptors derive from a woman aged 40 to 55 in good health.

This clone has more than one count but fewer than ten. V and J are TRBV7-2 and TRBJ2-1, with 8 bases fitting TRBD1. Losses at the gene ends were 2 bases for V and 6 bases for J; bases not matched to a gene: 15. The CDR3 loop spans 18 amino acids. Germline values: CDR1 SGHTA, CDR2 FQGNSA. The CDR3 protein is CASSLYGQGWSGGNEQFF. In DNA, the CDR3 is TGTGCCAGCAGCTTATACGGACAGGGTTGGTCAGGGGGCAATGAGCAGTTCTTC. The full variable domain, completed using reference TRBV7-2 and TRBJ2-1, is GAGVSQSPSNKVTEKGKDVELRCDPISGHTALYWYRQSLGQGLEFLIYFQGNSAPDKSGLPSDRFSAERTGGSVSTLTIQRTQQEDSAVYLCASSLYGQGWSGGNEQFFGPGTRLTVL.

This clone appeared a few times. This sequence joins TRBV29-1 and TRBJ2-3; D gene ambiguous. Germline V CDR1 and CDR2: SQVTM, ANQGSEA. The germline V and J ends were trimmed by 7 bases and 0 bases, with 14 bases remaining between them. The length of the CDR3 is 14 residues. In nucleotides, the CDR3 is TGCAGCGCCCCCCGTTCAGGCAGCACAGATACGCAGTATTTT. It translates to CSAPRSGSTDTQYF.

This clone appeared a few times. This chain connects TRBV6-5 to TRBJ1-5, with a possible D match to TRBD1 (5 bases). The V gene's germline CDR1 is MNHEY and CDR2 SVGAGI. This CDR3 contains 15 residues. Trimming took 5 bases from V and 0 from J, leaving 11 bases between them. The CDR3 reads CASSPQDYSNQPQHF. The DNA for the CDR3 is TGTGCCAGCAGTCCACAGGATTATAGCAATCAGCCCCAGCATTTT.

The rearrangement links TRBV7-7 to TRBJ2-2, with 7 bases lining up with TRBD1. V shed 5 bases and J 4 bases; nucleotides not matched to a gene: 7. Germline lookup yields CDR1 SSHAT and CDR2 FNYEAQ (reference sequence). This CDR3 is built from 15 residues. CDR3 in amino acids: CASSRGRRGTGELFF. CDR3 DNA sequence: TGTGCCAGCAGCAGGGGGCGAAGGGGCACCGGGGAGCTGTTTTTT.

This clone was seen a few times. The genes are TRBV5-1 and TRBJ2-5; the match to TRBD1 covers 8 bases. Germline lookup yields CDR1 SGHRS and CDR2 YFSETQ. The CDR3 has 15 amino acids. After removal of 0 bases from V and 5 bases from J, the junction contained 6 bases not matched to a gene. This chain's CDR3 is CASSLERQGWETQYF. DNA for the CDR3: TGCGCCAGCAGCTTGGAGCGACAGGGGTGGGAGACCCAGTACTTC.

There are a few counts of this clone. J is TRBJ2-1 and V is TRBV11-2; 7 bases fit TRBD2. V lost 7 bases and J lost 4; bases outside the gene matches: 10. Germline CDR1 is SGHAT and CDR2 is FQNNGV. The CDR3 totals 15 residues. The CDR3 region is CASTDRGGPYNEQFF. CDR3 bases: TGTGCCAGCACCGACCGCGGGGGACCTTACAATGAGCAGTTCTTC.

The chain couples TRBV11-2 to TRBJ1-3, with D hard to call. Between the trimmed V and J ends, which lost 5 bases and 4 bases, there was a span of 21 bases. The CDR3 has 17 amino acids. The germline CDR1 and CDR2 sequences are SGHAT and FQNNGV. CDR3 in DNA: TGTGCCAGCAGCCCCCTACGGGGAAGCGGGTCCGGAAACACCATATATTTT. Protein product: CASSPLRGSGSGNTIYF.

The CDR3 loop reads CASYQEGSDQETQYF. The CDR3 nucleotides are TGTGCCAGTTACCAGGAGGGATCAGACCAAGAGACCCAGTACTTC. The V call is TRBV19, the J call TRBJ2-5; D might be TRBD2 (6 bases). Between the trimmed V and J ends, which lost 8 bases and 0 bases, there was a span of 16 bases. There are 15 residues in the CDR3. Germline lookup yields CDR1 LNHDA and CDR2 SQIVND (reference sequence).